A selection of T cell receptor beta chains follows, all from one sample in a study of blood T cell repertoires in COVID-19. Data came from immunoSEQ multiplex PCR; TCRdb stores just in-frame clones and leaves some out. The sample shows 240,000 or so clones, 86% of them seen only once. The specimen was peripheral blood. Every receptor here comes from a woman aged 25 to 45 who had recovered from COVID-19. Each CDR3 is given with its conserved first and last residue. A D gene is named only where the DNA matches it firmly. Some rows have no size entry. The others give once, few or many, or a class for an expanded clone.

cdr3_aa: CASSFLPPAGGGETQYF
cdr3_nt: TGTGCCAGCAGCTTCCTACCACCCGCGGGGGGGGGAGAGACCCAGTACTTC
d_call: TRBD2
clone_size: .
v_call: TRBV7-2
j_call: TRBJ2-5

cdr3_aa: CASSYDYEQYF
cdr3_nt: TGTGCCAGCAGCTATGACTACGAGCAGTACTTC
d_call: .
clone_size: once
v_call: TRBV12-3/TRBV12-4
j_call: TRBJ2-7

cdr3_aa: CASSQEINSGIREFF
cdr3_nt: TGCGCCAGCAGCCAAGAAATAAATAGCGGCATCAGGGAGTTCTTC
d_call: .
clone_size: .
v_call: TRBV4-1
j_call: TRBJ2-1

cdr3_aa: CASSTQLTQVIGELFF
cdr3_nt: TGTGCCAGCAGCACTCAATTGACGCAGGTTATCGGGGAGCTGTTTTTT
d_call: .
clone_size: .
v_call: TRBV11-2
j_call: TRBJ2-2

cdr3_aa: CASSSTAATGGEKLFF
cdr3_nt: TGTGCCAGCAGCTCAACAGCGGCGACAGGGGGTGAAAAACTGTTTTTT
d_call: TRBD1
clone_size: .
v_call: TRBV11-1
j_call: TRBJ1-4

cdr3_aa: CASSLQGEGGTQYF
cdr3_nt: TGCGCCAGCAGCCTACAGGGGGAAGGAGGGACCCAGTACTTC
d_call: TRBD1
clone_size: .
v_call: TRBV5-1
j_call: TRBJ2-5

cdr3_aa: CASSQNEKLFF
cdr3_nt: TGTGCCAGCAGTCAGAATGAAAAACTGTTTTTT
d_call: .
clone_size: .
v_call: TRBV6-2/TRBV6-3
j_call: TRBJ1-4

cdr3_aa: CASSGQGPYEQYF
cdr3_nt: TGTGCCAGCAGTGGACAGGGTCCCTACGAGCAGTACTTC
d_call: TRBD1
clone_size: .
v_call: TRBV27
j_call: TRBJ2-7

cdr3_aa: CASSQTSGGPYEQYF
cdr3_nt: TGCGCCAGCAGCCAGACTAGCGGGGGGCCCTACGAGCAGTACTTC
d_call: TRBD2
clone_size: .
v_call: TRBV4-1
j_call: TRBJ2-7

cdr3_aa: CASGGRPGGMNTEAFF
cdr3_nt: TGTGCCAGTGGGGGAAGGCCAGGGGGAATGAACACTGAAGCTTTCTTT
d_call: TRBD1
clone_size: .
v_call: TRBV19
j_call: TRBJ1-1

cdr3_aa: CASGTDNYEQYF
cdr3_nt: TGTGCCTCAGGGACAGATAATTACGAGCAGTACTTC
d_call: TRBD1
clone_size: once
v_call: TRBV7-9
j_call: TRBJ2-7

cdr3_aa: CASSQGFGGNQPQHF
cdr3_nt: TGTGCCAGCAGTCAGGGTTTCGGGGGAAATCAGCCCCAGCATTTT
d_call: .
clone_size: .
v_call: TRBV27
j_call: TRBJ1-5

cdr3_aa: CASSLVRGDRGSYEQYF
cdr3_nt: TGTGCCAGCAGCTTAGTCCGAGGGGACAGGGGCTCCTACGAGCAGTACTTC
d_call: TRBD1
clone_size: .
v_call: TRBV11-2
j_call: TRBJ2-7

cdr3_aa: CASSQDLGQNTDTQYF
cdr3_nt: TGTGCCAGCAGCCAAGATTTGGGACAGAACACAGATACGCAGTATTTT
d_call: TRBD1
clone_size: .
v_call: TRBV4-2
j_call: TRBJ2-3

cdr3_aa: CASSINGGATETQYF
cdr3_nt: TGTGCCAGCAGCATCAACGGGGGGGCCACGGAGACCCAGTACTTC
d_call: TRBD2
clone_size: .
v_call: TRBV7-3
j_call: TRBJ2-5

cdr3_aa: CASSATTGAGGYTF
cdr3_nt: TGTGCCAGCAGCGCCACGACAGGGGCGGGGGGCTACACCTTC
d_call: TRBD1
clone_size: .
v_call: TRBV7-3
j_call: TRBJ1-2

cdr3_aa: CASSPQAGLAGELFF
cdr3_nt: TGTGCCAGCTCACCACAAGCGGGGTTAGCCGGGGAGCTGTTTTTT
d_call: TRBD2
clone_size: .
v_call: TRBV18
j_call: TRBJ2-2

cdr3_aa: CASSSQGDTQYF
cdr3_nt: TGTGCCAGCAGTTCCCAGGGAGATACGCAGTATTTT
d_call: .
clone_size: once
v_call: TRBV12-3/TRBV12-4
j_call: TRBJ2-3

cdr3_aa: CATSAGTDGPYEQYF
cdr3_nt: TGTGCCACCAGCGCAGGGACAGACGGGCCATACGAGCAGTACTTC
d_call: TRBD1
clone_size: .
v_call: TRBV15
j_call: TRBJ2-7

cdr3_aa: CSVVTGIYEQYF
cdr3_nt: TGCAGCGTTGTTACAGGCATATACGAGCAGTACTTC
d_call: .
clone_size: .
v_call: TRBV29-1
j_call: TRBJ2-7

cdr3_aa: CASSLGPWRGVQETQYF
cdr3_nt: TGTGCCAGCAGCTTAGGTCCGTGGCGGGGGGTCCAAGAGACCCAGTACTTC
d_call: TRBD2
clone_size: once
v_call: TRBV11-2
j_call: TRBJ2-5

cdr3_aa: CASSIPDRGKPQHF
cdr3_nt: TGTGCCAGCAGCATTCCCGACAGGGGCAAGCCCCAGCATTTT
d_call: TRBD1
clone_size: few
v_call: TRBV6-2/TRBV6-3
j_call: TRBJ1-5

cdr3_aa: CASSQEGRGAYINEQFF
cdr3_nt: TGTGCCAGCAGCCAAGAGGGGCGGGGGGCATATATTAATGAGCAGTTCTTC
d_call: TRBD2
clone_size: .
v_call: TRBV3-1/TRBV3-2
j_call: TRBJ2-1

cdr3_aa: CASSLQGAGANEQFF
cdr3_nt: TGTGCCAGCAGCTTACAGGGGGCAGGGGCGAATGAGCAGTTCTTC
d_call: TRBD1
clone_size: .
v_call: TRBV7-2
j_call: TRBJ2-1

cdr3_aa: CASGKNPYYEQFF
cdr3_nt: TGTGCCAGCGGCAAAAACCCGTATTATGAGCAGTTCTTC
d_call: .
clone_size: .
v_call: TRBV6-5
j_call: TRBJ2-1

cdr3_aa: CAWSGPPRGGGSIETQYF
cdr3_nt: TGTGCCTGGAGCGGCCCCCCACGCGGGGGGGGGTCCATAGAGACCCAGTACTTC
d_call: TRBD2
clone_size: .
v_call: TRBV30
j_call: TRBJ2-5

cdr3_aa: CASTTGGSTDTQYF
cdr3_nt: TGTGCCAGCACTACGGGGGGGAGCACAGATACGCAGTATTTT
d_call: TRBD2
clone_size: .
v_call: TRBV6-5
j_call: TRBJ2-3

cdr3_aa: CASNDLLGARGNTIYF
cdr3_nt: TGTGCCAGCAATGACCTTCTGGGGGCTAGGGGAAACACCATATATTTT
d_call: .
clone_size: .
v_call: TRBV2
j_call: TRBJ1-3

cdr3_aa: CASSLFTPGQGDYGYTF
cdr3_nt: TGTGCCAGCAGTTTATTCACCCCCGGGCAGGGGGACTATGGCTACACCTTC
d_call: TRBD1
clone_size: .
v_call: TRBV27
j_call: TRBJ1-2

cdr3_aa: CSASVEPGGFYGYTF
cdr3_nt: TGCAGTGCTAGTGTTGAACCGGGGGGCTTTTATGGCTACACCTTC
d_call: .
clone_size: .
v_call: TRBV20-1
j_call: TRBJ1-2

cdr3_aa: CASSAGLAGGADTQYF
cdr3_nt: TGTGCCAGCAGCGCAGGACTAGCGGGGGGGGCAGATACGCAGTATTTT
d_call: TRBD2
clone_size: .
v_call: TRBV7-7
j_call: TRBJ2-3

cdr3_aa: CATSQSGGAKNEQFF
cdr3_nt: TGTGCCACCAGTCAAAGCGGGGGGGCCAAGAATGAGCAGTTCTTC
d_call: TRBD2
clone_size: .
v_call: TRBV24-1
j_call: TRBJ2-1

cdr3_aa: CASSSTPYEQYF
cdr3_nt: TGTGCCAGCAGTTCGACTCCCTACGAGCAGTACTTC
d_call: .
clone_size: .
v_call: TRBV7-9
j_call: TRBJ2-7

cdr3_aa: CASSFVGGPPEAFF
cdr3_nt: TGTGCCAGCAGCTTTGTAGGGGGACCGCCTGAAGCTTTCTTT
d_call: .
clone_size: .
v_call: TRBV7-9
j_call: TRBJ1-1

cdr3_aa: CASSQDLRAEGYGYTF
cdr3_nt: TGCGCCAGCAGCCAAGATTTGAGGGCCGAGGGCTATGGCTACACCTTC
d_call: .
clone_size: .
v_call: TRBV4-3
j_call: TRBJ1-2

cdr3_aa: CSVRQGDIQYF
cdr3_nt: TGCAGCGTTCGACAGGGGGACATTCAGTACTTC
d_call: TRBD1
clone_size: .
v_call: TRBV29-1
j_call: TRBJ2-4

cdr3_aa: CASGSGESRVPNTEAFF
cdr3_nt: TGTGCTAGCGGGTCTGGGGAGAGTCGGGTGCCGAACACTGAAGCTTTCTTT
d_call: .
clone_size: .
v_call: TRBV12-5
j_call: TRBJ1-1

cdr3_aa: CASSGGQAHEQYF
cdr3_nt: TGTGCCAGCAGCGGAGGACAGGCCCACGAGCAGTACTTC
d_call: TRBD1
clone_size: .
v_call: TRBV9
j_call: TRBJ2-7

cdr3_aa: CASSQLPGLQNTQYF
cdr3_nt: TGTGCCAGCTCACAACTACCGGGACTACAAAATACGCAGTATTTT
d_call: TRBD2
clone_size: .
v_call: TRBV18
j_call: TRBJ2-3

cdr3_aa: CASSQETSGASDF
cdr3_nt: TGTGCCAGCAGCCAAGAGACTAGCGGGGCGTCGGATTTT
d_call: TRBD2
clone_size: .
v_call: TRBV4-2
j_call: TRBJ2-3